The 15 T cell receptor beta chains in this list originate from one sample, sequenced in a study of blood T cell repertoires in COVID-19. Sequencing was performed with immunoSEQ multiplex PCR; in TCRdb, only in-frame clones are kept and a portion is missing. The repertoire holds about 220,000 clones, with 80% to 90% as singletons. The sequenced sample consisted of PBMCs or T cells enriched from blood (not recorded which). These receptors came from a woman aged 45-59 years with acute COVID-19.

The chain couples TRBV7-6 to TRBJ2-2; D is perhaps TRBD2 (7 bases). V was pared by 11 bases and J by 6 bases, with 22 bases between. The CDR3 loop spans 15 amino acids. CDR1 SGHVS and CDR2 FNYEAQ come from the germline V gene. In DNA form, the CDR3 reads TGTGCCTCCAGGGGAGGGTACGGTGGCCCCGGGGAGCTGTTTTTT. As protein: CASRGGYGGPGELFF. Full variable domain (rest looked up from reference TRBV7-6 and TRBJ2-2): GAGVSQSPRYKVTKRGQDVALRCDPISGHVSLYWYRQALGQGPEFLTYFNYEAQQDKSGLPNDRFSAERPEGSISTLTIQRTEQRDSAMYRCASRGGYGGPGELFFGEGSRLTVL.

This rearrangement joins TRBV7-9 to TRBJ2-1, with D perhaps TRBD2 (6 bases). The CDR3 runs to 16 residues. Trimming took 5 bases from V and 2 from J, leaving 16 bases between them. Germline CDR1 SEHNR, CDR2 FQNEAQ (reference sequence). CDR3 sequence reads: CASSGTGTLTYNEQFF. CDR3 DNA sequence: TGTGCCAGCAGCGGGACCGGGACTCTGACCTACAATGAGCAGTTCTTC.

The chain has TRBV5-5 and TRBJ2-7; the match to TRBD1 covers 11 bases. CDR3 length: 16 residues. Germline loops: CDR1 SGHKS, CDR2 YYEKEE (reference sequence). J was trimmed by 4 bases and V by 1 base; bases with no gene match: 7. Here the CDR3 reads CASSLFPGQGAYEQYF. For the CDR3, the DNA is TGTGCCAGCAGCTTGTTCCCCGGACAGGGGGCTTACGAGCAGTACTTC.

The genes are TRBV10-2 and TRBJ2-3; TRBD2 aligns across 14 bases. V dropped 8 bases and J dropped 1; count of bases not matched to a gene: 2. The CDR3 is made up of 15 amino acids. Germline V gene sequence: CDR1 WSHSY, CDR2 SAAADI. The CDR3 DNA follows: TGCGCCAGCGCGGGACTAGCGGGAGGCACAGATACGCAGTATTTT. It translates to CASAGLAGGTDTQYF.

The CDR3 DNA is TGTGCCAGCACTCCCCAGGGGGCTGGGGCCAACGTCCTGACTTTC. This codes for CASTPQGAGANVLTF. This chain joins TRBV28 and TRBJ2-6, with 7 positions matching TRBD1. The CDR3 is made up of 15 amino acids. CDR1 is MDHEN, CDR2 SYDVKM, per germline. The ends lost 7 bases at V and 2 bases at J; junction bases unmatched: 5.

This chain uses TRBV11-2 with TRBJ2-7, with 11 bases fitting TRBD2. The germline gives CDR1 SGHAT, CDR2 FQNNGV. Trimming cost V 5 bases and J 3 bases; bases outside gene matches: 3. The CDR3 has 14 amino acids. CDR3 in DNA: TGTGCCAGCAGCCTAGCGGGAGGAGACTACGAGCAGTACTTC. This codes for CASSLAGGDYEQYF.

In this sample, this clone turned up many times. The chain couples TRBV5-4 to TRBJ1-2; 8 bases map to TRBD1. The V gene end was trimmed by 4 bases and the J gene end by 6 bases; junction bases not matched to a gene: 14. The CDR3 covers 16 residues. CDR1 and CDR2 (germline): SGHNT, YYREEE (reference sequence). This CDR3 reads CASSTLDRAGSHGYTF. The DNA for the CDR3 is TGTGCCAGCAGCACATTGGACAGGGCGGGATCTCATGGCTACACCTTC.

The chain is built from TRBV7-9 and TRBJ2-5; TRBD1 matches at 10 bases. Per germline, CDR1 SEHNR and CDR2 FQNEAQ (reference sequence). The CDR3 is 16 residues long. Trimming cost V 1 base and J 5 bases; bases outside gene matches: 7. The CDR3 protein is CASSLGDRGVGETQYF. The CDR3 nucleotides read TGTGCCAGCAGCTTAGGGGACAGGGGAGTTGGGGAGACCCAGTACTTC.

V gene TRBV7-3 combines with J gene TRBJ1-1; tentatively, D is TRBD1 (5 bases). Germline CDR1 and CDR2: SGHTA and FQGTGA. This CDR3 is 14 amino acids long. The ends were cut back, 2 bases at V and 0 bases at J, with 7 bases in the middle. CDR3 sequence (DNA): TGTGCCAGCAGCTTACAGGGCATGAACACTGAAGCTTTCTTT. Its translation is CASSLQGMNTEAFF.

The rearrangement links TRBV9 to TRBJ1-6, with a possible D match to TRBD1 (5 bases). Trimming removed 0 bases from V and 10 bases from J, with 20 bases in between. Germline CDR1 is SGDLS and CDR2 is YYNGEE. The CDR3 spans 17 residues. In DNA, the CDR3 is TGTGCCAGCAGCGTAGGCAGGGCCCCAGGGCTGGTGTCACCCCTCCACTTT. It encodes CASSVGRAPGLVSPLHF. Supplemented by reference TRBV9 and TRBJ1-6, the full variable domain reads DSGVTQTPKHLITATGQRVTLRCSPRSGDLSVYWYQQSLDQGLQFLIQYYNGEERAKGNILERFSAQQFPDLHSELNLSSLELGDSALYFCASSVGRAPGLVSPLHFGNGTRLTVT.

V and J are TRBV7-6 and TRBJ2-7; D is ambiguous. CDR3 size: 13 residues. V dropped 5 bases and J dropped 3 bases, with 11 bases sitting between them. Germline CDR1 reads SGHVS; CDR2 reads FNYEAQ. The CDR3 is CASSVAGRYEQYF. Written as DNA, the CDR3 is TGTGCCAGCAGCGTGGCAGGCCGCTACGAGCAGTACTTC.

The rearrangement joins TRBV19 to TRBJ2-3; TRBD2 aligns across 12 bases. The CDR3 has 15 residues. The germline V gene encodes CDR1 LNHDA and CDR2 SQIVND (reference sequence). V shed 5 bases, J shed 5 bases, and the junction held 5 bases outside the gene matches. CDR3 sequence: CASSRLAGGLDTQYF. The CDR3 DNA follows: TGTGCCAGTAGTCGGCTAGCGGGAGGGCTAGATACGCAGTATTTT.

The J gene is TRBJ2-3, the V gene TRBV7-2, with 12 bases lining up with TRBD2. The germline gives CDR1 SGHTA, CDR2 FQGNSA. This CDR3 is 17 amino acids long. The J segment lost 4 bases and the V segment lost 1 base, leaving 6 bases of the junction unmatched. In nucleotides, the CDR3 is TGTGCCAGCAGCTTAGGAGCTAGCGGGAGGGCATCAGATACGCAGTATTTT. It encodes CASSLGASGRASDTQYF.

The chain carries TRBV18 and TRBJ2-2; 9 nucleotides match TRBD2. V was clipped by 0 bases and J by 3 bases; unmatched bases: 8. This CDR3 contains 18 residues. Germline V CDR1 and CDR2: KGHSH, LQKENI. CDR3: CASSPPGGRAGDTGELFF. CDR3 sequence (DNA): TGTGCCAGCTCACCACCGGGCGGGAGGGCCGGAGACACCGGGGAGCTGTTTTTT.

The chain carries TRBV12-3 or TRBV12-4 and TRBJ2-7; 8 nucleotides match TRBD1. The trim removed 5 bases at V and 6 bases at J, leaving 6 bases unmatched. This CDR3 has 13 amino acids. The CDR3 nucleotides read TGTGCCAGCAGTCGGACAGGGCTGAGCGAGCAGTACTTC. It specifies CASSRTGLSEQYF.